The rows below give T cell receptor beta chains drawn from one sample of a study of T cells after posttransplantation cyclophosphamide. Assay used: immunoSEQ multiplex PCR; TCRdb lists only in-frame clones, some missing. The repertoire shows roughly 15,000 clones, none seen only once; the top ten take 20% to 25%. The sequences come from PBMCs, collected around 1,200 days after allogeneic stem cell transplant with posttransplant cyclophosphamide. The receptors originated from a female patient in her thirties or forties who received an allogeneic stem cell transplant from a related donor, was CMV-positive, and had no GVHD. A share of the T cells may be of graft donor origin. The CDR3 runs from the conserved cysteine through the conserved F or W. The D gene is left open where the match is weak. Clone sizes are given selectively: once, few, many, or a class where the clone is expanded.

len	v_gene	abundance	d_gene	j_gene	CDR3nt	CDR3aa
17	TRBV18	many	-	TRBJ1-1	TGTGCCAGCTCACCCCGGGGGATGACAAGGGTGAACACTGAAGCTTTCTTT	CASSPRGMTRVNTEAFF
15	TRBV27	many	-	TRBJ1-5	TGTGCCAGCAGTTTAAGCAGGGGTAGCAATCAGCCCCAGCATTTT	CASSLSRGSNQPQHF
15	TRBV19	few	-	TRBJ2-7	TGTGCCAGTAGTATAGGGGACACTTTTCGCTACGAGCAGTACTTC	CASSIGDTFRYEQYF
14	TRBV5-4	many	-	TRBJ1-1	TGTGCCAGCAGAACAGGGAATGGGAACACTGAAGCTTTCTTT	CASRTGNGNTEAFF
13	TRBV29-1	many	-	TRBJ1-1	TGCAGCGTTGCGGGTGTTATGAACACTGAAGCTTTCTTT	CSVAGVMNTEAFF
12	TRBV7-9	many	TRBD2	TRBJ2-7	TGTGCCAGCAGCGGGGGGGTCTACGAGCAGTACTTC	CASSGGVYEQYF
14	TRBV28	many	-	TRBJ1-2	TGTGCCAGCAGTTTGTTCAGGGGAGCAGGTGGCTACACCTTC	CASSLFRGAGGYTF
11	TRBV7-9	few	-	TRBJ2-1	TGTGCCAGCAGCTTACTCTATGAGCAGTTCTTC	CASSLLYEQFF
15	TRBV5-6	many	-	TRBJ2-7	TGTGCCAGCAGCTTGCGGGACATCCTCTCCTACGAGCAGTACTTC	CASSLRDILSYEQYF
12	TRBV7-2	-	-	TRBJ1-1	TGTGCCAGCAGCTTCGGGAACACTGAAGCTTTCTTT	CASSFGNTEAFF
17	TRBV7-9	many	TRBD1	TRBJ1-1	TGTGCCAGCAGCTCGCGGGACAGGGGCCCCCTGAACACTGAAGCTTTCTTT	CASSSRDRGPLNTEAFF
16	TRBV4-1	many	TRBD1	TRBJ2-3	TGCGCCAGCAGCTCCTACCGGGACAGGAGTACAGATACGCAGTATTTT	CASSSYRDRSTDTQYF
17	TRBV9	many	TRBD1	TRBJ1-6	TGTGCCAGCAGCTCCACCGGGACAGTCCTAAATAATTCACCCCTCCACTTT	CASSSTGTVLNNSPLHF
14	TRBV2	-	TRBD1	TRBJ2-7	TGTGCCAGCAGTAAAGGACAGGGTTGGTACGAGCAGTACTTC	CASSKGQGWYEQYF
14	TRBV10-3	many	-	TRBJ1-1	TGTGCCATCCACGGAGGAGACGGGAACACTGAAGCTTTCTTT	CAIHGGDGNTEAFF
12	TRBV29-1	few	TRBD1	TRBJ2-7	TGCAGCGTTGGACAGGGGGCTTACGAGCAGTACTTC	CSVGQGAYEQYF
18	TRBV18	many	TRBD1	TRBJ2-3	TGTGCCAGCTCACCGACTCCGGTGACAGGGACCTTCACAGATACGCAGTATTTT	CASSPTPVTGTFTDTQYF
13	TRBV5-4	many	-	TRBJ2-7	TGTGCCAGCAGCGCGGGGCATTCCTACGAGCAGTACTTC	CASSAGHSYEQYF
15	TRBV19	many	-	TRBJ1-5	TGTGCCAGTAGTGAAAATGGGGCTGGCAATCAGCCCCAGCATTTT	CASSENGAGNQPQHF
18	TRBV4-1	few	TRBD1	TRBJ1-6	TGCGCCAGCAGCCCTCCCCCGACAGGGCTCTCCTATAATTCACCCCTCCACTTT	CASSPPPTGLSYNSPLHF
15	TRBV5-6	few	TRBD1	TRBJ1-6	TGTGCCAGCTCCGACAGGGAATGGAGCAATTCACCCCTCCACTTT	CASSDREWSNSPLHF
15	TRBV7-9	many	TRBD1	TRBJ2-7	TGTGCCAGCAGCTCAAACAGGGGATTATCTAGCGAGCAGTACTTC	CASSSNRGLSSEQYF
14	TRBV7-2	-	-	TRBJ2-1	TGTGCCAGCAGCTTAATTTTCACTTACAATGAGCAGTTCTTC	CASSLIFTYNEQFF
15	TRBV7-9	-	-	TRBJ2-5	TGTGCCAGCAGCTCCAGTGGGGCAACCCAAGAGACCCAGTACTTC	CASSSSGATQETQYF
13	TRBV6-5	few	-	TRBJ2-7	TGTGCCAGCTGGGAGGCTGGGCGGCTCGAGCAGTACTTC	CASWEAGRLEQYF
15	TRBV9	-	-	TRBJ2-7	TGTGCCAGCAGTGTTCTGCCGGGGGAAACCTACGAGCAGTACTTC	CASSVLPGETYEQYF
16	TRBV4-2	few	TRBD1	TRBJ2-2	TGTGCCAGCAGCCAAAGGGGACAGGGGAAAACCGGGGAGCTGTTTTTT	CASSQRGQGKTGELFF
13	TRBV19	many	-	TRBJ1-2	TGTGCCAGTAGTATAAGGCCAGGAGGTGGCTACACCTTC	CASSIRPGGGYTF
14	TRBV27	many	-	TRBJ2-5	TGTGCCAGTAGGAGAGCAGCTAGCAAAGAGACCCAGTACTTC	CASRRAASKETQYF
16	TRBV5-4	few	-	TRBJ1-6	TGTGCCAGCAGCTTGGAAGTGGGGCCTCGTCCTTCACCCCTCCACTTT	CASSLEVGPRPSPLHF
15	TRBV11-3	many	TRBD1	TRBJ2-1	TGTGCCAGCAGCTTCGGGACAGTACCTTACAATGAGCAGTTCTTC	CASSFGTVPYNEQFF
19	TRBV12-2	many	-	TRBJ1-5	TGTGCAAGTCGCCCATCATTACGCGACCGGGACAGGGTGTATCAGCCCCAGCATTTT	CASRPSLRDRDRVYQPQHF
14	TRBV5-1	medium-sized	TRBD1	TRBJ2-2	TGCGCCAGCAGCGTGGGACAGGGTAAGACGGAGCTGTTTTTT	CASSVGQGKTELFF
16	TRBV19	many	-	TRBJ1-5	TGTGCCAGTAGTTTCTTACAGGGTTATAGCAATCAGCCCCAGCATTTT	CASSFLQGYSNQPQHF
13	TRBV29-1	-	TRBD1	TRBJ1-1	TGCAGCGTCGCCAGGGGGCTGGGCGGGGAAGCTTTCTTT	CSVARGLGGEAFF
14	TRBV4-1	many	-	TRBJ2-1	TGCGCCAGCAGCCAAGATGAGGCGTACAATGAGCAGTTCTTC	CASSQDEAYNEQFF
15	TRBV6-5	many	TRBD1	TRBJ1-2	TGTGCCAGCAGTTTCACGACAGGGTACCTGGGAGGCTACACCTTC	CASSFTTGYLGGYTF
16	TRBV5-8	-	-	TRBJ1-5	TGTGCCAGCAGCTCGGACAGTTCGACGGGCAATCAGCCCCAGCATTTT	CASSSDSSTGNQPQHF
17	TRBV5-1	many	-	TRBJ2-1	TGCGCCAGCAGCTTGTCAACAGGGTCTGTGGCCTACAATGAGCAGTTCTTC	CASSLSTGSVAYNEQFF
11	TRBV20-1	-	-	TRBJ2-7	TGCAGTGCTAGAGCGGGCTACGAGCAGTACTTC	CSARAGYEQYF
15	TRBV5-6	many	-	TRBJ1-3	TGTGCCAGCAGCCGTGGACAGAGCTCTGGAAACACCATATATTTT	CASSRGQSSGNTIYF